The present T cell receptor (beta chain) was sequenced within a study of OX40 agonist ivuxolimab in advanced cancers. Across the study: Ivuxolimab is a fully human IgG2 antibody that activates OX40 (CD134).

Germline V gene data show CDR1 as KGHSH and CDR2 as LQKENI. The CDR3 runs to 14 residues. V was shortened by 6 bases and J by 4 bases, with 13 bases between the two germline ends. Libraries were prepared by immunoSEQ multiplex PCR; TCRdb keeps only in-frame clonotypes and omits some of them. This table has fewer than 85,000 clones, around 86% appearing once. Patients who had autoimmune disease history or got systemic immunosuppression were left out. The rearrangement links TRBV18 to TRBJ1-5; D gene ambiguous. The starting material was CD4+ or CD8+ T cells sorted from blood, obtained in a trial of the OX40 agonist ivuxolimab. The TCR sequence derives from an adult with an advanced solid tumor such as melanoma, head and neck, liver or kidney cancer. CDR3 in amino acids: CASSLGGENQPQHF. CDR3 in DNA: TGTGCCAGCTCCCTGGGAGGCGAGAATCAGCCCCAGCATTTT.